This paragraph covers one TCR beta chain sequence. No antigen is known for it. No much larger clone is present one base from it, and per-base qualities are unavailable. V gives up 11 bases and J gives up 2 bases, and the segment between their germline ends measures 17 bases. The CDR3 sequence holds 14 residues, the cysteine and phenylalanine included. Only the CDR3 DNA stays, 42 bases, in frame from base 1. CDR1 and CDR2 (MNHEY, SVGAGI) derive from the germline V gene. The data originate from a study of OX40 agonist ivuxolimab in advanced cancers. For the wider study: Ivuxolimab, which targeted the costimulatory receptor OX40 (CD134), was an agonistic, fully human IgG2 monoclonal antibody. Intravenous ivuxolimab was administered to patients every 2 weeks at six dose levels: 0.01, 0.1, 0.3, 1.5, 3 and 10 mg/kg. Of the approximately 50 dose-escalation patients, hepatocellular carcinoma was present in approximately 20, melanoma in around 15, renal cell carcinoma in 9 and head and neck cancer in 9. In the dose-escalation cohort, more than 80% of patients were male, and the mean age was around 65 years with a range of roughly 20 to 79. Prior anti-PD-1, anti-PD-L1 or anti-CTLA-4 therapy was permitted, and 35% to 40% of dose-escalation patients had received checkpoint inhibitors. Partial responses occurred in three dose-escalation patients, of whom one had hepatocellular carcinoma and two had cutaneous melanoma. Peripheral TCRbeta sequencing aimed to test whether ivuxolimab altered TCR sequence diversity and caused clonal T-cell expansion. The monotherapy dose-escalation portion (N of about 47 patients) of the phase I ivuxolimab trial is reported in the paper.

The trial excluded patients who had a history of autoimmune disease or were on systemic immunosuppression. Peripheral blood for TCR sequencing was collected from all dose cohorts at baseline, on cycle 4 day 1, and on cycle 7 day 1. Samples were obtained from an open-label, multicenter, first-in-human phase I dose-escalation trial of ivuxolimab. Adults with locally advanced or metastatic head and neck squamous cell, hepatocellular, melanoma or renal cell carcinoma were enrolled in the trial. Before TCR sequencing, CD4+ T cells and CD8+ T cells from peripheral blood were sorted into separate populations. What the study reported, not specific to this receptor: After ivuxolimab, expanded clones were on average more numerous among CD8+ T cells than among CD4+ T cells. Low levels of normalized T-cell clonal expansion were also shown by some nonresponding patients. Antigen specificity was not determined for the clonally expanded peripheral T cells. At doses of 0.1 to 3.0 mg/kg, clonal expansion of both CD4+ and CD8+ blood T cells was observed from baseline to week 6. In the 0.1-3.0 mg/kg groups, partial responders had among the lowest normalized peripheral clonal expansion, particularly in CD8+ T cells.

To sequence the TCRbeta CDR3 region, genomic DNA was isolated from the sorted cells. The immunoSEQ Assay was used to sequence the TCRbeta CDR3 regions. TCRdb stores this immuneACCESS table with in-frame sequences only. Part of the clones is absent; in the studies checked, under half of the shortfall reflects unresolved V genes, and no reason is known for the rest. For this sample the table gives under 65,000 clones, of which approximately 93% were detected only once. The top ten clones comprise 10% to 15% of the sample. Here the chain combines TRBV6-5 and TRBJ2-3, with the D segment possibly TRBD1 or TRBD2, each aligning over 5 bases. The sequence came from an adult with an advanced solid tumor such as melanoma, head and neck, liver or kidney cancer. The sample consisted of CD4+ or CD8+ T cells sorted from blood, taken in a trial of the OX40 agonist ivuxolimab. The CDR3 protein is CAVRPGHYTDTQYF. Here is the DNA: TGTGCCGTACGTCCGGGGCATTACACAGATACGCAGTATTTT.